This section outlines one TCR beta chain sequence together with its context. Its target is unknown. The CDR3 runs 14 residues. V was clipped by 3 bases and J by 1 base, with 9 bases between them. Per the germline V gene, CDR1 is ENHRY and CDR2 is SYGVKD. Assay used: immunoSEQ multiplex PCR; TCRdb lists only in-frame clones, some missing. Among roughly 160,000 clones listed, over 75% were seen once. The sample originates from a study of T cell responses to AZD1222 COVID-19 vaccine. Whole-study results and caveats: As reported, nearly half of all spike-specific TCRs target variant regions that are unmutated. The number of AZD1222 recipients seropositive at baseline was only five or six.

The specimen was peripheral blood, collected 28 days after the second AZD1222 dose. The V call is TRBV10-3, the J call TRBJ1-1; D is perhaps TRBD1 (6 bases). This sequence was found in an adult who received the AZD1222 COVID-19 vaccine. The CDR3 region is CAISDLQGNTEAFF. CDR3 bases: TGTGCCATCAGTGACCTACAGGGGAACACTGAAGCTTTCTTT.